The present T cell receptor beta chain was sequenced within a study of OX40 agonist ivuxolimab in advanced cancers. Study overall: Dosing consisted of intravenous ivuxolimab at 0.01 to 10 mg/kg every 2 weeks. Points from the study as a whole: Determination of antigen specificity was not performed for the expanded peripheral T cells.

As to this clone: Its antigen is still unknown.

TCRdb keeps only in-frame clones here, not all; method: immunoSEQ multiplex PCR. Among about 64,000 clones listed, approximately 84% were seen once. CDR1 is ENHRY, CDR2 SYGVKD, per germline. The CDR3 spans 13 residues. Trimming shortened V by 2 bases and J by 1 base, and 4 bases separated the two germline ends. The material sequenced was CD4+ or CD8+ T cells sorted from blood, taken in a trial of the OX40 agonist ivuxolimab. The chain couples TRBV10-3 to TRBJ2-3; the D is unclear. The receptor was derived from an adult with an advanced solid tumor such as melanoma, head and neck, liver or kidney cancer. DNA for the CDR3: TGTGCCATCAGTGAGGCGGGCACAGATACGCAGTATTTT. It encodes CAISEAGTDTQYF.